Listed below are T cell receptor beta chains from one sample, sequenced in a study of T-cell reconstitution after alpha-beta-depleted transplantation in children. TCRdb re-called the PCR reads through MiXCR, storing one row per CDR3 protein. Among 200,000 to 250,000 distinct CDR3 sequences listed, approximately 8.9% were seen once. Here the sequenced sample was PBMCs, mostly from graft donor cells, taken 180 days after TCRalphabeta/CD19-depleted stem cell transplant. These receptors were collected from a male patient between 10 and 17 years old who had a stem cell transplant for acute lymphoblastic leukemia, so the T cells may come from the graft donor. CDR3s include the opening cysteine and the closing phenylalanine or tryptophan. The D gene is left open where the match is weak. Clone size appears in some rows only: once, few, many, or a class for an expanded clone.

V gene	J gene	clone size	D gene	CDR3 DNA	CDR3 protein
TRBV3-1	TRBJ2-3	many	.	TGTGCCAGCAGCCAGAGGGGAGGGGGAGAAGTGGGCACAGATACGCAGTATTTT	CASSQRGGGEVGTDTQYF
TRBV4-2	TRBJ2-1	many	.	TGTGCCAGCAGCCAAACGCCTACAGTGAGGTACGGCTACAATGAGCAGTTCTTC	CASSQTPTVRYGYNEQFF
TRBV6-5	TRBJ2-1	many	.	TGTGCCAGCAGTTGGCGAGTTAGCTCCTACAATGAGCAGTTCTTC	CASSWRVSSYNEQFF
TRBV5-1	TRBJ2-3	.	TRBD2	TGCGCCAGCAGCTCAACCAGCGGGAGGCCGAGTACAAAGCTATCAGATACGCAGTATTTT	CASSSTSGRPSTKLSDTQYF
TRBV11-2	TRBJ2-7	many	.	TGTGCCAGCAGCTTATCCGTTGGGGCCTACGAGCAGTACTTC	CASSLSVGAYEQYF
TRBV9	TRBJ2-2	many	TRBD2	TGTGCCAGCAGCGTATATCTGGGGGCGGGAGGCCACACCGGGGAGCTGTTTTTT	CASSVYLGAGGHTGELFF
TRBV27	TRBJ2-1	many	TRBD2	TGTGCCAGCAAACCGGGACTAGCGGGAGGGCCCTACAATGAGCAGTTCTTC	CASKPGLAGGPYNEQFF
TRBV11-2	TRBJ1-2	many	TRBD1	TGTGCCAGCAGCCCTAGGACAGGGTCAAGTGGCTACACCTTC	CASSPRTGSSGYTF
TRBV9	TRBJ2-7	many	TRBD1	TGTGCCAGCAGCGTGTCAGCCGGGACAGGGTACGAGCAGTACTTC	CASSVSAGTGYEQYF
TRBV5-1	TRBJ2-5	many	.	TGCGCCAGCAGCTTGGTGGTCGGAGAGACCCAGTACTTC	CASSLVVGETQYF
TRBV19	TRBJ1-4	few	.	TGTGCCAGTAGTATGTATCCTTCAACTAATGAAAAACTGTTTTTT	CASSMYPSTNEKLFF
TRBV24-1	TRBJ1-1	many	.	TGTGCCACCAGTGATGGAACTGAAGCTTTCTTT	CATSDGTEAFF
TRBV21-1	TRBJ1-5	many	.	TGTGCCACCGGGGGGACAGTTAAGGATCAGCCCCAGCATTTT	CATGGTVKDQPQHF
TRBV4-3	TRBJ2-3	many	.	TGCGCCAGCAGCCAAGGGTCGGTTAACACAGATACGCAGTATTTT	CASSQGSVNTDTQYF
TRBV20-1	TRBJ1-2	.	.	TGCAGTGCTAGGGAGGGACTCCTCTATGGCTACACCTTC	CSAREGLLYGYTF
TRBV13	TRBJ1-1	.	.	TGTGCCAGCAGCTTAGACAGCGAGGACACTGAAGCTTTCTTT	CASSLDSEDTEAFF
TRBV7-2	TRBJ2-6	many	.	TGTGCCAGCAGCTTAAGTACTGGGGCCAACGTCCTGACTTTC	CASSLSTGANVLTF
TRBV18	TRBJ1-1	many	TRBD1	TGTGCCAGCTCATCGCAGGGGGCGCCGGGGACCACTGAAGCTTTCTTT	CASSSQGAPGTTEAFF
TRBV7-2	TRBJ1-4	many	.	TGTGCCAGCAGCGGCAGGGGTGTCCATGAAAAACTGTTTTTT	CASSGRGVHEKLFF
TRBV20-1	TRBJ1-5	many	TRBD1	TGCAGTGCGGGGACAGGGGATGGCAATCAGCCCCAGCATTTT	CSAGTGDGNQPQHF
TRBV30	TRBJ1-3	many	.	TGTGCCCACCAGACCGGGCCTGGAAACACCATATATTTT	CAHQTGPGNTIYF
TRBV4-3	TRBJ1-1	few	.	TGCGCCAGCAGCCAAGATAGTAGGGGGGCCGGGTTCACTGAAGCTTTCTTT	CASSQDSRGAGFTEAFF
TRBV5-1	TRBJ2-7	many	.	TGCGCCAGCAGCTCGATTACTCGGGACCGAGCCTACGAGCAGTACTTC	CASSSITRDRAYEQYF
TRBV20-1	TRBJ2-5	many	.	TGCAGTGCTACGGACAGTGAGTACCAAGAGACCCAGTACTTC	CSATDSEYQETQYF
TRBV7-3	TRBJ1-2	many	.	TGTGCCAGCAGCTTAAAAATCGAGGGGAAAACTACAGGATCCTTTCCCTATGGCTACACCTTC	CASSLKIEGKTTGSFPYGYTF
TRBV9	TRBJ2-4	many	TRBD1	TGTGCCAGCAGCGTTGGACAGGGGGCTTCAAAAAACATTCAGTACTTC	CASSVGQGASKNIQYF
TRBV20-1	TRBJ1-2	few	.	TGCAGTGCTAGAAGCGCTAGCTGGGGCTATGGCTACACCTTC	CSARSASWGYGYTF
TRBV27	TRBJ2-1	many	TRBD2	TGTGCCAGCAGTTTACGCGCTAGCGGGACGCATACGCTGGGCTACAATGAGCAGTTCTTC	CASSLRASGTHTLGYNEQFF
TRBV10-1	TRBJ2-5	many	TRBD2	TGCGCCAGCTACCTTAAAACTAGCGGGGGCCGAGAGACCCAGTACTTC	CASYLKTSGGRETQYF
TRBV28	TRBJ1-2	many	.	TGTGCCAGCAGCTATCGGACAGTTAATAACTATGGCTACACCTTC	CASSYRTVNNYGYTF
TRBV20-1	TRBJ2-1	few	TRBD2	TGCAGTGCCAACTACAAAGGGACTAGCGGGAGGGACCATGAGCAGTTCTTC	CSANYKGTSGRDHEQFF
TRBV7-2	TRBJ2-7	many	TRBD2	TGTGCCAGCAGCTTAGCAAATGGTGTGGGAGGGCCGATGTACGAGCAGTACTTC	CASSLANGVGGPMYEQYF
TRBV28	TRBJ2-1	many	TRBD2	TGTGCCAGCAACTCCGGGACTAGCGGAACCCTTGAGCAGTTCTTC	CASNSGTSGTLEQFF
TRBV27	TRBJ2-1	many	TRBD1	TGTGCCAGCAGTCAACGGGACAGGGGCGATGAGCAGTTCTTC	CASSQRDRGDEQFF
TRBV19	TRBJ2-1	.	TRBD2	TGTGCCAGTAGATCCGGGACTAGCCGACACAATGAGCAGTTCTTC	CASRSGTSRHNEQFF
TRBV11-2	TRBJ2-2	many	.	TGTGCCAGCAGCCTCAAGCGGGTAAACACCGGGGAGCTGTTTTTT	CASSLKRVNTGELFF
TRBV7-2	TRBJ1-6	.	.	TGTGCCAGCAGCTTAGAAAGGAGTAAGAGATCACCCCTCCACTTT	CASSLERSKRSPLHF
TRBV6-1	TRBJ2-7	many	.	TGTGCCAGCACCCCCGGTCCGTTAAGGGCTATCGAGCAGTACTTC	CASTPGPLRAIEQYF
TRBV19	TRBJ2-5	.	.	TGTGCCAGTAGAAGAAGCGGTTCACAAGAGACCCAGTACTTC	CASRRSGSQETQYF
TRBV28	TRBJ1-3	many	.	TGTGCCAGCTTTGCCTTCTCTGGAAACACCATATATTTT	CASFAFSGNTIYF